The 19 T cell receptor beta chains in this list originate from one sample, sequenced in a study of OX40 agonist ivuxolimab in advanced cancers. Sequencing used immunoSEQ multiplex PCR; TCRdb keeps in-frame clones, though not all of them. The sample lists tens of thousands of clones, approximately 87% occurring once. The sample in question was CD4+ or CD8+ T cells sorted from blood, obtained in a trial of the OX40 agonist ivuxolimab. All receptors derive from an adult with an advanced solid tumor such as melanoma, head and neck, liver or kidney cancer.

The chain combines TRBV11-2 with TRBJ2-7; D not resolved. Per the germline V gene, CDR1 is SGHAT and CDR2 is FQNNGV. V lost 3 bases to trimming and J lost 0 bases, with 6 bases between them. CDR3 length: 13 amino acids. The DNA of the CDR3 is TGTGCCAGCAGCTTTCCGAGCTCCTACGAGCAGTACTTC. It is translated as CASSFPSSYEQYF.

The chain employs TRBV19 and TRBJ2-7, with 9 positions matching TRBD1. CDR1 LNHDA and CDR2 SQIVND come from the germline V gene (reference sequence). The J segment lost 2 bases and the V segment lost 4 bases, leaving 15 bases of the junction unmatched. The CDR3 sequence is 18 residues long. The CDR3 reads CASSTIINTGTGTYEQYF. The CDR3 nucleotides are TGTGCCAGTAGTACAATCATAAATACCGGGACAGGGACCTACGAGCAGTACTTC. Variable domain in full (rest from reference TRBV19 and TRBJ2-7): DGGITQSPKYLFRKEGQNVTLSCEQNLNHDAMYWYRQDPGQGLRLIYYSQIVNDFQKGDIAEGYSVSREKKESFPLTVTSAQKNPTAFYLCASSTIINTGTGTYEQYFGPGTRLTVT.

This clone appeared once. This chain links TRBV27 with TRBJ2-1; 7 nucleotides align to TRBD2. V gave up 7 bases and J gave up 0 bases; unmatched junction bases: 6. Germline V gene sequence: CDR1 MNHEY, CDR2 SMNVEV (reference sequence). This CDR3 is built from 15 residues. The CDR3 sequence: CASNWRENSYNEQFF. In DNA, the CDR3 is TGTGCCAGCAACTGGCGGGAGAACTCCTACAATGAGCAGTTCTTC.

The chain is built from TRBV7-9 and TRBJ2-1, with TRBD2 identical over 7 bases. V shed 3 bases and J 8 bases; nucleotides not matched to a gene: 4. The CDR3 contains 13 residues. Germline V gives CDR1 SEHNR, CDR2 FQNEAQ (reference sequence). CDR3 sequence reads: CASSFGGGDEQFF. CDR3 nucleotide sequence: TGTGCCAGCAGCTTCGGCGGGGGTGATGAGCAGTTCTTC.

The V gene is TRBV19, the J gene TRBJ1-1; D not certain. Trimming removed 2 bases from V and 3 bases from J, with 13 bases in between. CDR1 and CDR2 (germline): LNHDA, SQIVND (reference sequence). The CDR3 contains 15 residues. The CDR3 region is CASSIKAVGYTEAFF. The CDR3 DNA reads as TGTGCCAGTAGTATAAAGGCGGTCGGGTACACTGAAGCTTTCTTT.

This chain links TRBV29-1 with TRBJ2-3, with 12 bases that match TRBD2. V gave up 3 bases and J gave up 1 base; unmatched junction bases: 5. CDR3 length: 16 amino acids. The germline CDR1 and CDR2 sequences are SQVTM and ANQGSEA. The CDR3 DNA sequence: TGCAGCGTTGATGAAGCTAGCGGGGGGGGCACAGATACGCAGTATTTT. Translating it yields CSVDEASGGGTDTQYF.

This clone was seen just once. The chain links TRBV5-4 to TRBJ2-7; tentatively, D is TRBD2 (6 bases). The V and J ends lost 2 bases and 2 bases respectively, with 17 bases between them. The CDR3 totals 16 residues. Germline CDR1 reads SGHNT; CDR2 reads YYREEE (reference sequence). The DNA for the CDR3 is TGTGCCAGCAGCTTCAACCGGGACGGGAGCACCTACGAGCAGTACTTC. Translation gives CASSFNRDGSTYEQYF. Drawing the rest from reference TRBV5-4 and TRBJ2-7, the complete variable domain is ETGVTQSPTHLIKTRGQQVTLRCSSQSGHNTVSWYQQALGQGPQFIFQYYREEENGRGNFPPRFSGLQFPNYSSELNVNALELDDSALYLCASSFNRDGSTYEQYFGPGTRLTVT.

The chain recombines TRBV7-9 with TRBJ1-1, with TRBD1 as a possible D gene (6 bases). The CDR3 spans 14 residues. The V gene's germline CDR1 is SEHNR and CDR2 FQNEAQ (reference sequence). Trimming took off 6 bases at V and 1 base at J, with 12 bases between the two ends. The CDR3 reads CASSSRDKNTEAFF. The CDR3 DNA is TGTGCCAGCAGTTCAAGGGACAAGAACACTGAAGCTTTCTTT. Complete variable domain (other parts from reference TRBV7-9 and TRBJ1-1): DTGVSQNPRHKITKRGQNVTFRCDPISEHNRLYWYRQTLGQGPEFLTYFQNEAQLEKSRLLSDRFSAERPKGSFSTLEIQRTEQGDSAMYLCASSSRDKNTEAFFGQGTRLTVV.

The CDR3 nucleotides are TGTGCCAGCAGTGAGACTGCAGAAGATTACGAGCAGTACTTC. Translation gives CASSETAEDYEQYF. The chain employs TRBV2 and TRBJ2-7; D gene unclear. Germline lookup yields CDR1 SNHLY and CDR2 FYNNEI. CDR3 length: 14 residues. Trimming took 3 bases from V and 4 from J, leaving 13 bases between them.

The CDR3: CASHWGGSSGELFF. The CDR3 bases are TGTGCCAGCCACTGGGGCGGGAGCTCCGGGGAGCTGTTTTTT. The chain carries TRBV6-5 and TRBJ2-2; TRBD2 aligns across 7 bases. This CDR3 is built from 14 residues. Germline CDR1 and CDR2: MNHEY and SVGAGI. With V trimmed by 8 bases and J by 6 bases, 9 bases remained unmatched.

The CDR3 DNA is TGTGCCAGCAGCCACCCTAGCGGGGACTCCTACAATGAGCAGTTCTTC. It is translated as CASSHPSGDSYNEQFF. This chain uses TRBV13 with TRBJ2-1, with 9 nucleotides matching TRBD2. CDR1 and CDR2 from the germline V gene are PRHDT and FYEKMQ (reference sequence). V shed 5 bases and J 0 bases; nucleotides not matched to a gene: 5. This CDR3 is built from 16 residues.

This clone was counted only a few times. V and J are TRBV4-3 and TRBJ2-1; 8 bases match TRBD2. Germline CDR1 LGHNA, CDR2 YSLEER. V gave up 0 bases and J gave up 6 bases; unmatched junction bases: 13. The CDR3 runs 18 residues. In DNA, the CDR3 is TGCGCCAGCAGCCAAGATCCCGGGGGACTAGGAGGGGGCAATGAGCAGTTCTTC. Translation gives CASSQDPGGLGGGNEQFF.

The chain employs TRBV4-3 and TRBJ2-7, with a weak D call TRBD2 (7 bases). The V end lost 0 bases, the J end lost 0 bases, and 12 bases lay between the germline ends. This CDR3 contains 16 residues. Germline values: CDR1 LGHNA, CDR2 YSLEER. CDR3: CASSQDRGGVSYEQYF. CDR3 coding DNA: TGCGCCAGCAGCCAAGATAGAGGGGGGGTCTCCTACGAGCAGTACTTC.

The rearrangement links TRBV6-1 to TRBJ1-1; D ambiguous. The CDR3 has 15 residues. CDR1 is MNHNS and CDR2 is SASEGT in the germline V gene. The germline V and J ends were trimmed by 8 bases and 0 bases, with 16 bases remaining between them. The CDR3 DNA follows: TGTGCCAGCGGATGGCCGGCGGGCATGAACACTGAAGCTTTCTTT. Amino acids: CASGWPAGMNTEAFF.

CDR3 residues: CASSVSPLAGGPTSTDTQYF. In nucleotides, the CDR3 is TGTGCCAGCAGCGTATCCCCTTTAGCGGGGGGGCCAACTAGCACAGATACGCAGTATTTT. The V and J genes are TRBV9 and TRBJ2-3, with TRBD2 identical over 11 bases. This CDR3 contains 20 residues. V gave up 1 base and J gave up 0 bases; unmatched junction bases: 13. CDR1 is SGDLS and CDR2 is YYNGEE in the germline V gene.

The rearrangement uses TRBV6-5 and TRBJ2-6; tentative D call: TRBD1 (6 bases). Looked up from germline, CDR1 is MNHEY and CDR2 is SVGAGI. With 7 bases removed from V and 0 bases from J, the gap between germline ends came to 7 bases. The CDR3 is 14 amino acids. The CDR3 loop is CASTRGSGANVLTF. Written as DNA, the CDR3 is TGTGCCAGCACCAGGGGCTCTGGGGCCAACGTCCTGACTTTC.

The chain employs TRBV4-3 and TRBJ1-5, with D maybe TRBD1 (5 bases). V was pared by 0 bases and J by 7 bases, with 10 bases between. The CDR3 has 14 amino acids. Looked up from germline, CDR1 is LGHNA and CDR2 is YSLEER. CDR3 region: CASSQDRDDQPQHF. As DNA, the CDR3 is TGCGCCAGCAGCCAAGACAGGGACGACCAGCCCCAGCATTTT.

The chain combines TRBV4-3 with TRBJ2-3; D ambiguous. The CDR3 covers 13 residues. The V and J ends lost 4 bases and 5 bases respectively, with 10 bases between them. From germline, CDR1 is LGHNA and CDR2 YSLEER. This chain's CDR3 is CASSPWTRDTQYF. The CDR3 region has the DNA TGCGCCAGCAGCCCCTGGACCAGAGATACGCAGTATTTT.

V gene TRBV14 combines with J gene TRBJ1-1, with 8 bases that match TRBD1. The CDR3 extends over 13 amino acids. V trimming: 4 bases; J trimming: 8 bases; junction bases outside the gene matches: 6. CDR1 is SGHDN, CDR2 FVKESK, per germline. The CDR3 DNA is TGTGCCAGCAGCCGGACAGGGCCTATCGAAGCTTTCTTT. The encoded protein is CASSRTGPIEAFF.